This TCR beta chain was observed in a study of control samples from healthy donors and cancer patients. The CDR3 contains 11 residues. Trimming shortened V by 8 bases and J by 1 base, and 5 bases separated the two germline ends. Looked up from germline, CDR1 is MNHEY and CDR2 is SVGAGI. Data came from immunoSEQ multiplex PCR; TCRdb stores just in-frame clones and leaves some out. The sample lists approximately 89,000 clones, 86% occurring once. The chain combines TRBV6-5 with TRBJ1-1; D uncertain. The clonotype comes from a man aged 25-40 years in good health. The sequencing input was blood. The DNA for the CDR3 is TGTGCCAGCTCAAGGAACACTGAAGCTTTCTTT. It codes for CASSRNTEAFF.